Listed below are T cell receptor beta chains from one sample, sequenced in a study of shared clonotypes between healthy human individuals. Here immunoSEQ multiplex PCR was the method, and the copy in TCRdb shows in-frame clones only, minus some. The profile shows roughly 1,500,000 clones, approximately 98.5% of them singletons. Sequencing was performed on naive CD4+ T cells sorted from blood. These receptor sequences come from a man aged 30 to 39 in good health. The CDR3 runs from the conserved cysteine through the conserved F or W. The D gene is left open where the match is weak. The size entry is marked missing in some rows and otherwise reads once, few, many or a size class.

j_call d_call clone_size v_call cdr3_nt cdr3_aa
TRBJ1-1 . once TRBV25-1 TGTGCCAGCAAACCCCTGGAGGGGATGAACACTGAAGCTTTCTTT CASKPLEGMNTEAFF
TRBJ2-7 . once TRBV6-1 TGTGCCAGCAGTGAAGATTACAGAAGATACGAGCAGTACTTC CASSEDYRRYEQYF
TRBJ2-5 TRBD2 . TRBV23-1 TGCGCCAGCAGTCAATCCGCTCCGGCGGGAGGGCCAGAGACCCAGTACTTC CASSQSAPAGGPETQYF
TRBJ1-5 . once TRBV2 TGTGCCAGCCGACCCGGGTCGGGAGGCAATCAGCCCCAGCATTTT CASRPGSGGNQPQHF
TRBJ1-1 . once TRBV5-4 TGTGCCAGCAGCCCCCGCCAGGGGCTGCAGAACACTGAAGCTTTCTTT CASSPRQGLQNTEAFF
TRBJ2-1 TRBD2 . TRBV7-6 TGTGCCAGCAGCTTTAGGACTAGCGGGAGTGGAGGGGAGCAGTTCTTC CASSFRTSGSGGEQFF
TRBJ2-1 . . TRBV11-2 TGTGCCAGCAGCTTAGTTCTAGGGGGCAATGAGCAGTTCTTC CASSLVLGGNEQFF
TRBJ1-1 . . TRBV7-9 TGTGCCAGCAGCTTAGAACGGAACACTGAAGCTTTCTTT CASSLERNTEAFF
TRBJ1-1 TRBD1 once TRBV25-1 TGTGCCAGCAGTGTAGGAAACAGGGGGAACACTGAAGCTTTCTTT CASSVGNRGNTEAFF
TRBJ2-1 . . TRBV7-9 TGTGCCAGCAGAGGGAGGAACGACAATGAGCAGTTCTTC CASRGRNDNEQFF
TRBJ1-1 . once TRBV18 TGTGCCAGCTCACAGACCGGGACGCGGACTGAAGCTTTCTTT CASSQTGTRTEAFF
TRBJ2-2 TRBD1 . TRBV11-1 TGTGCCAGCAGCGGACAGGGAGGTGCGCCCGGGGAGCTGTTTTTT CASSGQGGAPGELFF
TRBJ2-7 TRBD2 . TRBV5-1 TGCGCCAGCAGCTTGGCCGGTAGCGGGTGGGATGAGCAGTACTTC CASSLAGSGWDEQYF
TRBJ2-3 . . TRBV9 TGTGCCAGCACCTTCTTTCCGGGCCCCGCCGAGGATACGCAGTATTTT CASTFFPGPAEDTQYF
TRBJ2-1 TRBD2 . TRBV18 TGTGCCAGCTCACTACCTGGCGGGAGGGAATACAATGAGCAGTTCTTC CASSLPGGREYNEQFF
TRBJ2-3 . . TRBV2 TGTGCCAGCAGAGCGGACTCCCTTACGCAGTATTTT CASRADSLTQYF
TRBJ2-7 TRBD2 . TRBV18 TGTGCCAGCTCACCACCGACTAGCGGGAGGGGATACGAGCAGTACTTC CASSPPTSGRGYEQYF
TRBJ1-1 . . TRBV21-1 TGTGCCAGCAGCAAAGTAGGCCGCGACGGAGGTATAACTGAAGCTTTCTTT CASSKVGRDGGITEAFF
TRBJ2-5 TRBD2 . TRBV28 TGTGCCAGCAGACCAAACACCGGGACTAGCGGAGAAGAGACCCAGTACTTC CASRPNTGTSGEETQYF
TRBJ2-5 TRBD1 . TRBV10-3 TGTGCCATCAGCGGGGACAGCCTAGAAGAGACCCAGTACTTC CAISGDSLEETQYF
TRBJ2-1 . . TRBV28 TGTGCCAGCAGTTTATTTTGGTTTCGTAGCGGTTCCTCGAGCTCCTACAATGAGCAGTTCTTC CASSLFWFRSGSSSSYNEQFF
TRBJ2-7 . . TRBV11-3 TGTGCCAGCAGCTTAGAGGGGGGCTACGAGCAGTACTTC CASSLEGGYEQYF
TRBJ2-3 . . TRBV9 TGTGCCAGCAGCGTAGACAAGAGCTCGGCGACAGATACGCAGTATTTT CASSVDKSSATDTQYF
TRBJ2-3 TRBD1 . TRBV5-6 TGTGCCAGCAGCTGGGGGACAGGGGGCCCGAACAGGGCAGATACGCAGTATTTT CASSWGTGGPNRADTQYF
TRBJ2-1 . . TRBV6-1 TGTGCCAGCAGTTCGGAGAGAAGCTCCTACAATGAGCAGTTCTTC CASSSERSSYNEQFF
TRBJ1-2 TRBD1 . TRBV6-1 TGTGCCAGCAGTCCACAGGGGGTCTATGGCTACACCTTC CASSPQGVYGYTF
TRBJ1-2 . . TRBV18 TGTGCCAGCTCACCACTCGCGGCTGGGGCCCCCGGGAGCTATGGCTACACCTTC CASSPLAAGAPGSYGYTF
TRBJ2-3 . . TRBV28 TGTGCCAGCAACTCAGGGGGCACAGATACGCAGTATTTT CASNSGGTDTQYF
TRBJ2-7 . . TRBV6-1 TGTGCCAGTGGGGAGTCAGTCTCCTACGAGCAGTACTTC CASGESVSYEQYF